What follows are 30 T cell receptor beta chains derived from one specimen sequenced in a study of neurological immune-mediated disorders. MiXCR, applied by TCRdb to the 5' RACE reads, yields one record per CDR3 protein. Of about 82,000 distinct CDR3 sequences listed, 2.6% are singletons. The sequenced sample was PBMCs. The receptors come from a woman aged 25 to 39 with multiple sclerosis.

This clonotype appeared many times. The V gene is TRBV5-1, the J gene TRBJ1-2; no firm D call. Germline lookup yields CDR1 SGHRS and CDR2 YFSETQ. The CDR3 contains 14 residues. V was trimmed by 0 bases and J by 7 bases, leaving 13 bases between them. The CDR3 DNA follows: TGCGCCAGCAGCTTGGACGCGGACGGAAGTGGCTACACCTTC. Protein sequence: CASSLDADGSGYTF.

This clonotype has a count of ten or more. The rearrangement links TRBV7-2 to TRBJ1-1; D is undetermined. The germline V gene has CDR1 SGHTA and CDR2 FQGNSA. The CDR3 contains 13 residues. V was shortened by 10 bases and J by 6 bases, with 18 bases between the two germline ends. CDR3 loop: CAISSPTTAEAFF. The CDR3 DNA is TGTGCCATCTCTAGCCCCACCACCGCTGAAGCTTTCTTT.

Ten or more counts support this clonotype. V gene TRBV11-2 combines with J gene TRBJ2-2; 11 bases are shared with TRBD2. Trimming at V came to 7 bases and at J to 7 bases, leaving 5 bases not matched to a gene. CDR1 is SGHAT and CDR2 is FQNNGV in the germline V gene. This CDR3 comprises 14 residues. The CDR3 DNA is TGTGCCAGCATCAGACTAGCGGGAATCGGGGAGCTGTTTTTT. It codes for CASIRLAGIGELFF.

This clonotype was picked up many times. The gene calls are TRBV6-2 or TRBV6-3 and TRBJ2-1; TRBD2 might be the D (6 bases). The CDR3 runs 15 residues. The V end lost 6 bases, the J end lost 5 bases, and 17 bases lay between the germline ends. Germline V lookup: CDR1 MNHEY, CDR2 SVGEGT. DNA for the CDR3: TGTGCCAGCAGCAGACGGGTACTAGCAGACAATGAGCAGTTCTTC. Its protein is CASSRRVLADNEQFF.

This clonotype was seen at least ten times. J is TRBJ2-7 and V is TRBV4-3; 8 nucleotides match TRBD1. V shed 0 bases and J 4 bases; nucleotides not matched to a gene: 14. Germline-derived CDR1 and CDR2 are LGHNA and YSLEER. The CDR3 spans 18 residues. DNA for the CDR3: TGCGCCAGCAGCCAAGACCCTGACAGGGGACGCGGTGATTACGAGCAGTACTTC. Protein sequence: CASSQDPDRGRGDYEQYF.

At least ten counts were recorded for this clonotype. CDR3 residues: CSAPTPEGASTEAFF. The CDR3 nucleotides are TGCAGTGCCCCCACACCGGAGGGGGCTAGCACTGAAGCTTTCTTT. The genes are TRBV20-1 and TRBJ1-1, with TRBD1 identical over 7 bases. Looked up from germline, CDR1 is DFQATT and CDR2 is SNEGSKA (reference sequence). The CDR3 spans 15 residues. The J segment lost 4 bases and the V segment lost 6 bases, leaving 14 bases of the junction unmatched.

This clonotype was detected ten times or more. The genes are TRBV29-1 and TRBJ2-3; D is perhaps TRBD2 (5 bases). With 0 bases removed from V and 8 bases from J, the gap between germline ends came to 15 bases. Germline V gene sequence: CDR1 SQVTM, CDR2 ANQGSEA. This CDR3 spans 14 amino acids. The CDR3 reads CSVEDPLVDPTQYF. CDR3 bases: TGCAGCGTTGAAGACCCACTAGTGGACCCTACGCAGTATTTT.

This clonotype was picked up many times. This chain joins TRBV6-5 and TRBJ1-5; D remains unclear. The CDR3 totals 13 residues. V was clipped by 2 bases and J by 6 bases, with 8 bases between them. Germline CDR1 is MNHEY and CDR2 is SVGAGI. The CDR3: CASSYAAFQPQHF. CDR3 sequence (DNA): TGTGCCAGCAGTTACGCAGCATTTCAGCCCCAGCATTTT.

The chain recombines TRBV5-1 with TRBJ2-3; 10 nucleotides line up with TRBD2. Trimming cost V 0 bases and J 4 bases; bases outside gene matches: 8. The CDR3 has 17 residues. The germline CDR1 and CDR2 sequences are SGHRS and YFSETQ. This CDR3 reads CASSLGLAGLGADTQYF. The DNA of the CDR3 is TGCGCCAGCAGCTTGGGACTAGCGGGTCTAGGGGCAGATACGCAGTATTTT.

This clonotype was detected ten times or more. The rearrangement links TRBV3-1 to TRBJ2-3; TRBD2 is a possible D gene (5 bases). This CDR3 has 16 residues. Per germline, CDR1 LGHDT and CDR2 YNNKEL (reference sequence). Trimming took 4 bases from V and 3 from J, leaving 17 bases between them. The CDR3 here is CASSPFLGEVTDTQYF. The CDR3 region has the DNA TGTGCCAGCAGCCCGTTTTTGGGAGAAGTGACAGATACGCAGTATTTT.

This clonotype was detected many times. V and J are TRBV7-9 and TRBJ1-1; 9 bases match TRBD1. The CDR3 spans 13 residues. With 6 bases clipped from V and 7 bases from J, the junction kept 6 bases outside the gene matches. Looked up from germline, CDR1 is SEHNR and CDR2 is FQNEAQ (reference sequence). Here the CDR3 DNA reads TGTGCCAGCAGGCGGGACAGGGTCGATGAAGCTTTCTTT. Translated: CASRRDRVDEAFF. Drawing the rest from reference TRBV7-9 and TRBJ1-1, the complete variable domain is DTGVSQNPRHKITKRGQNVTFRCDPISEHNRLYWYRQTLGQGPEFLTYFQNEAQLEKSRLLSDRFSAERPKGSFSTLEIQRTEQGDSAMYLCASRRDRVDEAFFGQGTRLTVV.

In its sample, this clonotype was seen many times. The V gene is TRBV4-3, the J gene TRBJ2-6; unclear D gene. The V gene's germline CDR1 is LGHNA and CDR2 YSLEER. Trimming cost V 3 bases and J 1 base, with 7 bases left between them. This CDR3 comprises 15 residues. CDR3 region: CASSQPRSGANVLTF. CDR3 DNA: TGCGCCAGCAGCCAGCCACGATCTGGGGCCAACGTCCTGACTTTC.

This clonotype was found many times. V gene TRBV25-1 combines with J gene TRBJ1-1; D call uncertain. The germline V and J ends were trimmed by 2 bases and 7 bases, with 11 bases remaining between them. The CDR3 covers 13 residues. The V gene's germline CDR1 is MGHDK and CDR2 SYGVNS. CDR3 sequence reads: CASSEDRDIEAFF. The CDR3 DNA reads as TGTGCCAGCAGTGAAGATCGAGACATTGAAGCTTTCTTT.

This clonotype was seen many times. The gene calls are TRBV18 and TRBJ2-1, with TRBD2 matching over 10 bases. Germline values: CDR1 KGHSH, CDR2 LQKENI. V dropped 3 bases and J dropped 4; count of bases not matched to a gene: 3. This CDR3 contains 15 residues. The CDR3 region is CASSPGLALYNEQFF. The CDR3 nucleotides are TGTGCCAGCTCACCGGGACTAGCGTTGTACAATGAGCAGTTCTTC.

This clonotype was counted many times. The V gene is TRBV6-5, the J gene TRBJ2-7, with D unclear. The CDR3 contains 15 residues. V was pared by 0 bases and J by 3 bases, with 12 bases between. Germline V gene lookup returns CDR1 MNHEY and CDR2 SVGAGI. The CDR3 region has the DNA TGTGCCAGCAGTTACTCGAGGCTAGTGGACTACGAGCAGTACTTC. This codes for CASSYSRLVDYEQYF.

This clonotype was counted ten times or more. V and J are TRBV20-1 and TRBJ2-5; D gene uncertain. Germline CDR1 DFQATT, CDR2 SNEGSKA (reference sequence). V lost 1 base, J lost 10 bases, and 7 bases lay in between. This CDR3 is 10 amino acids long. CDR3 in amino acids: CSARGTIQYF. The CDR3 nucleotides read TGCAGTGCTAGAGGGACGATCCAGTACTTC.

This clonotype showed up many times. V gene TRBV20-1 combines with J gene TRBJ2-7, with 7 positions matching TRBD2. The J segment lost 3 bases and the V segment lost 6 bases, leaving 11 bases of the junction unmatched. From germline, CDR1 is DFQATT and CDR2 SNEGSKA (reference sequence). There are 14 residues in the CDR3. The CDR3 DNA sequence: TGCAGTGCCCCAAAAGAGACTAGCAGCTACGAGCAGTACTTC. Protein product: CSAPKETSSYEQYF.

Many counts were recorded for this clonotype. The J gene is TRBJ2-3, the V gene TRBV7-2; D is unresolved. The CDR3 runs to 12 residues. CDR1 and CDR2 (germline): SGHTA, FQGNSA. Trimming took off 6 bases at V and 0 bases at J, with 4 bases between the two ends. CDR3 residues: CASSLSTDTQYF. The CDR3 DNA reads TGTGCCAGCAGTCTTAGCACAGATACGCAGTATTTT.

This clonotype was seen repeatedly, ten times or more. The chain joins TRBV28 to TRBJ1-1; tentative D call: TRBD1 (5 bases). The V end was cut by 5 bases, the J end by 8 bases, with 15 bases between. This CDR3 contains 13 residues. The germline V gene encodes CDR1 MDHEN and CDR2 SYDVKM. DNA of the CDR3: TGTGCCAGCAGTCCACGGGACCTTCGAGAAGCTTTCTTT. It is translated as CASSPRDLREAFF. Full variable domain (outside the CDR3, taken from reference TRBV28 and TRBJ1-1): DVKVTQSSRYLVKRTGEKVFLECVQDMDHENMFWYRQDPGLGLRLIYFSYDVKMKEKGDIPEGYSVSREKKERFSLILESASTNQTSMYLCASSPRDLREAFFGQGTRLTVV.

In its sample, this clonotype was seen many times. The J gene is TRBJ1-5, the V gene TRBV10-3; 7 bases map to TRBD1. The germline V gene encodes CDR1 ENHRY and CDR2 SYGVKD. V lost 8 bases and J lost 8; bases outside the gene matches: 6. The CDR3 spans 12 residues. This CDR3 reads CAIGTDSEPQHF. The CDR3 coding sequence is TGTGCCATCGGGACAGACTCGGAGCCCCAGCATTTT.

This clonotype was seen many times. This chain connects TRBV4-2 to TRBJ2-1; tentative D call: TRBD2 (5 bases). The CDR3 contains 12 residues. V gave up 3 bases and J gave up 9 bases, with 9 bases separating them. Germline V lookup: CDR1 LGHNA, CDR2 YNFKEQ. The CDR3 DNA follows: TGTGCCAGCAGCCATTTAAGCGGTGAGCAGTTCTTC. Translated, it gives CASSHLSGEQFF.

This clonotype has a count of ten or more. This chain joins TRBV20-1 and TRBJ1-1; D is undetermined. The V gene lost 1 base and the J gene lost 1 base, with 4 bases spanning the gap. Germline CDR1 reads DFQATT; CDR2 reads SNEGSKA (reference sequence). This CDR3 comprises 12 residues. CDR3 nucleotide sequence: TGCAGTGCTAGAGCCGGGAACACTGAAGCTTTCTTT. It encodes CSARAGNTEAFF.

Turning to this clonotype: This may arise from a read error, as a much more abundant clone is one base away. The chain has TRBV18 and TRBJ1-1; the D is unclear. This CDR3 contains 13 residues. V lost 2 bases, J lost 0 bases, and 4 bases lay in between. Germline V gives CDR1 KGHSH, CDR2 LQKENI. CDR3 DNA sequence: TGTGCCAGCTCACCAACGTTGAACACTGAAGCTTTCTTT. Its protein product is CASSPTLNTEAFF.

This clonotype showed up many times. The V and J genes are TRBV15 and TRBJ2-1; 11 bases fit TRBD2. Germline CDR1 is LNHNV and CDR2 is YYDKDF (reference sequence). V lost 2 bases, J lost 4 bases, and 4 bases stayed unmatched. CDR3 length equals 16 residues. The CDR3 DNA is TGTGCCACCAGCAGAAAACTAGCGGGAGCATACAATGAGCAGTTCTTC. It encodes CATSRKLAGAYNEQFF.

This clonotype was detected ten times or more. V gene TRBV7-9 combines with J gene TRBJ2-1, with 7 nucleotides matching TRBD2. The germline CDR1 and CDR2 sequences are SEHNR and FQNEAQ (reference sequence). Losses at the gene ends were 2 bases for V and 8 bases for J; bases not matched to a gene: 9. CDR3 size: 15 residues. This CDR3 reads CASSLWGGSVDEQFF. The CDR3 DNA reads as TGTGCCAGCAGCTTATGGGGCGGGAGCGTCGATGAGCAGTTCTTC.

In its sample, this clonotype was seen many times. CDR3 coding DNA: TGCAGTGCTAAACCCTCCGCGCTAAGCAACTACGAGCAGTACTTC. Its translation: CSAKPSALSNYEQYF. The gene calls are TRBV20-1 and TRBJ2-7; no firm D call. Germline CDR1 is DFQATT and CDR2 is SNEGSKA (reference sequence). The V and J ends lost 4 bases and 3 bases respectively, with 19 bases between them. The CDR3 runs 15 residues.

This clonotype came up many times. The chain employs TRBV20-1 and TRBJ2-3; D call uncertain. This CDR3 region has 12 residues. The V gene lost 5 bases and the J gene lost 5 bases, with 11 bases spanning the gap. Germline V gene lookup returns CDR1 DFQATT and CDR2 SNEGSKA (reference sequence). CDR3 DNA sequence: TGCAGTGCTTCCGGTAAGGGAGATACGCAGTATTTT. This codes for CSASGKGDTQYF.

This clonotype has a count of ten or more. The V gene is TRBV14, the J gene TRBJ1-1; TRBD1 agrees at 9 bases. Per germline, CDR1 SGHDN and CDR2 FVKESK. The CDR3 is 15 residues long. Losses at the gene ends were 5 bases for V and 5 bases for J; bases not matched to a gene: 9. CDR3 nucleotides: TGTGCCAGCAGCTACCGGGACAGGGTTTGGACTGAAGCTTTCTTT. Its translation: CASSYRDRVWTEAFF.

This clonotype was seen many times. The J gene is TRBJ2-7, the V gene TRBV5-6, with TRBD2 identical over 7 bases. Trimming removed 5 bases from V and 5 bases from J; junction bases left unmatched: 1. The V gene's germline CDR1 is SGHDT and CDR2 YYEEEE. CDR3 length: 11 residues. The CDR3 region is CASSTSDEQYF. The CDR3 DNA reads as TGTGCCAGCAGTACTAGCGACGAGCAGTACTTC. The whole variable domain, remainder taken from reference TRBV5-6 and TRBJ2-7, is DAGVTQSPTHLIKTRGQQVTLRCSPKSGHDTVSWYQQALGQGPQFIFQYYEEEERQRGNFPDRFSGHQFPNYSSELNVNALLLGDSALYLCASSTSDEQYFGPGTRLTVT.

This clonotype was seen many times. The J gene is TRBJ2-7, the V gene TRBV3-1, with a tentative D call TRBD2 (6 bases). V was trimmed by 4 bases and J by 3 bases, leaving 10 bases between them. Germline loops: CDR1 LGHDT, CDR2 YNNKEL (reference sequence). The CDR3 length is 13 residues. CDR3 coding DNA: TGTGCCAGCAGCCGGGACTCCTTCTACGAGCAGTACTTC. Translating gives CASSRDSFYEQYF.